This passage covers 26 T cell receptor beta chains from one sample sequenced in a study of blood T cells in healthy people across ages. A second roughly 6 to 11 cycle PCR used barcoded and J-beta primers. TCRdb re-called the 5' RACE reads through MiXCR, storing one row per CDR3 protein. The sample carries 870,000 or so distinct CDR3 sequences, under 35% recorded once. The sample taken for sequencing was blood. All receptors come from a woman at least 80 years old in good health.

This clonotype was found many times. This chain links TRBV7-6 with TRBJ2-1, with a possible D match to TRBD1 (6 bases). The germline V gene encodes CDR1 SGHVS and CDR2 FNYEAQ. The CDR3 sequence is 15 residues long. Trimming removed 7 bases at V and 8 bases at J, with 21 bases between. Written as DNA, the CDR3 is TGTGCCAGCACCTCCGGAGCGGACAGTTCCGATGAGCAGTTCTTC. This translates into CASTSGADSSDEQFF.

This clonotype was observed at least ten times. DNA of the CDR3: TGTGCCAGCAGTTACTCGGAGGGGTCCAAAAACATTCAGTACTTC. As protein: CASSYSEGSKNIQYF. The chain employs TRBV6-5 and TRBJ2-4; a possible D gene is TRBD2 (6 bases). This CDR3 contains 15 residues. V was cut by 0 bases and J by 2 bases, with 8 bases left in between. Germline V gene data show CDR1 as MNHEY and CDR2 as SVGAGI.

The chain employs TRBV28 and TRBJ1-6; D uncertain. V lost 1 base, J lost 11 bases, and 6 bases lay in between. This CDR3 has 12 residues. Germline loops: CDR1 MDHEN, CDR2 SYDVKM. CDR3 amino acids: CASSLSVPPLHF. DNA of the CDR3: TGTGCCAGCAGTTTATCTGTTCCACCCCTCCACTTT.

The rearrangement joins TRBV7-2 to TRBJ2-5, with D unclear. This CDR3 region has 16 residues. The V gene lost 1 base and the J gene lost 2 bases, with 14 bases spanning the gap. The germline gives CDR1 SGHTA, CDR2 FQGNSA. The chain's CDR3 is CASSLEAGRPQETQYF. The DNA of the CDR3 is TGTGCCAGCAGCTTAGAGGCAGGAAGGCCTCAAGAGACCCAGTACTTC.

The chain recombines TRBV28 with TRBJ1-4, with D possibly being TRBD1 (6 bases). Trimming removed 4 bases at V and 8 bases at J, with 17 bases between. CDR1 and CDR2 (germline): MDHEN, SYDVKM. This CDR3 contains 15 residues. This CDR3 is CASSSIGPGAEKLFF. The CDR3 nucleotides are TGTGCCAGCAGTTCCATAGGACCGGGGGCCGAAAAACTGTTTTTT.

As for this clonotype: A clone one base away is much larger, so this may be a read error. The V gene is TRBV10-2, the J gene TRBJ2-3, with 8 positions matching TRBD1. The germline gives CDR1 WSHSY, CDR2 SAAADI. The junction had 7 bases not matched to a gene; V was cut back by 1 base and J by 1 base. CDR3 length: 17 residues. The CDR3 nucleotides are TGCGCCAGCAGTGAGTGGCCAGGGGGCAGAGGCACAGATACGCAGTATTTT. It specifies CASSEWPGGRGTDTQYF.

This clonotype was picked up many times. This chain connects TRBV11-2 to TRBJ2-1, with TRBD2 matching 7 bases. There are 15 residues in the CDR3. Per germline, CDR1 SGHAT and CDR2 FQNNGV. The J segment lost 3 bases and the V segment lost 1 base, leaving 3 bases of the junction unmatched. In DNA, the CDR3 is TGTGCCAGCAGCTTAGTGGTAGCGGGCTACAATGAGCAGTTCTTC. Translated: CASSLVVAGYNEQFF. Full variable domain (missing parts from reference TRBV11-2 and TRBJ2-1): EAGVAQSPRYKIIEKRQSVAFWCNPISGHATLYWYQQILGQGPKLLIQFQNNGVVDDSQLPKDRFSAERLKGVDSTLKIQPAKLEDSAVYLCASSLVVAGYNEQFFGPGTRLTVL.

This clonotype was recorded many times. The chain recombines TRBV6-1 with TRBJ2-3, with 9 bases identical to TRBD2. The V gene end was trimmed by 2 bases and the J gene end by 0 bases; junction bases not matched to a gene: 9. CDR1 is MNHNS, CDR2 SASEGT, per germline. The CDR3 covers 18 residues. The CDR3, as DNA: TGTGCCAGCAGTGAAAGGCTAGCGGGGAGGATTAGCACAGATACGCAGTATTTT. It yields the protein CASSERLAGRISTDTQYF.

Note on this clonotype: Just one base apart from a much larger clone, this may be a read error. The V call is TRBV29-1, the J call TRBJ1-2; tentative D call: TRBD1 (6 bases). V was clipped by 4 bases and J by 6 bases, with 9 bases between them. The CDR3 is made up of 11 amino acids. CDR1 is SQVTM, CDR2 ANQGSEA, per germline. The CDR3 reads CSVGRGNGYTF. For the CDR3, the DNA is TGCAGCGTTGGAAGGGGGAATGGCTACACCTTC.

Only a few counts were recorded for this clonotype. The chain recombines TRBV18 with TRBJ1-5; D call uncertain. CDR1 and CDR2 from the germline V gene are KGHSH and LQKENI. Trimming took 2 bases from V and 7 from J, leaving 9 bases between them. CDR3 length equals 13 residues. The CDR3: CASSPSGSQPQHF. The CDR3 DNA is TGTGCCAGCTCACCATCCGGGAGCCAGCCCCAGCATTTT.

This clonotype was picked up many times. This chain joins TRBV10-3 and TRBJ2-5; 8 nucleotides line up with TRBD2. The germline V gene has CDR1 ENHRY and CDR2 SYGVKD. After removal of 11 bases from V and 5 bases from J, the junction contained 22 bases not matched to a gene. The CDR3 spans 17 residues. CDR3 protein: CAAPLLGMSGGRETQYF. The CDR3 DNA reads TGTGCCGCCCCCCTACTCGGAATGAGCGGGGGACGGGAGACCCAGTACTTC.

This clonotype occurred a few times. The CDR3 DNA sequence: TGTGCCAGCAGCCCCATGGCGGGGGGGGGAACCTACGAGCAGTACTTC. Its translation: CASSPMAGGGTYEQYF. The chain couples TRBV6-6 to TRBJ2-7; TRBD2 matches 9 bases. Per the germline V gene, CDR1 is MNHNY and CDR2 is SVGAGI (reference sequence). Trimming took 6 bases from V and 2 from J; bases not matched to a gene: 11. The CDR3 sequence is 16 residues long.

This clonotype appeared a single time. The CDR3 DNA reads as TGCAGTGCCGGGGACGGGGGGCGAAGTCCCCATACGCAGTATTTT. Translation: CSAGDGGRSPHTQYF. The gene calls are TRBV20-1 and TRBJ2-3; D might be TRBD2 (7 bases). CDR1 and CDR2 (germline): DFQATT, SNEGSKA (reference sequence). The CDR3 sequence is 15 residues long. Trimming shortened V by 6 bases and J by 7 bases, and 23 bases separated the two germline ends.

The J gene is TRBJ2-2, the V gene TRBV20-1, with a tentative D call TRBD1 (6 bases). This CDR3 contains 14 residues. Trimming took 6 bases from V and 6 from J, leaving 17 bases between them. The germline V gene has CDR1 DFQATT and CDR2 SNEGSKA (reference sequence). CDR3 loop: CSAPSPQGAGELFF. CDR3 DNA sequence: TGCAGTGCACCAAGCCCACAGGGTGCCGGGGAGCTGTTTTTT.

Here the CDR3 DNA reads TGCGCCAGCAGTCACACTAGCGGGGGGGTCCCGAACCAAGAGACCCAGTACTTC. Translation: CASSHTSGGVPNQETQYF. The V and J genes are TRBV5-1 and TRBJ2-5; 13 bases fit TRBD2. Germline V gives CDR1 SGHRS, CDR2 YFSETQ. V was pared by 5 bases and J by 0 bases, with 10 bases of the junction left unmatched. The CDR3 extends over 18 amino acids.

The table lists this clonotype with many counts. Here the CDR3 DNA reads TGCAGTGCTAGAGATTTGGGGACCCTGCAGTATTTT. This sequence encodes CSARDLGTLQYF. The chain links TRBV20-1 to TRBJ2-3; D assignment may be TRBD1 or TRBD2 (5 bases each). Deletions cut 0 bases from V and 11 bases from J, with 12 bases between. From germline, CDR1 is DFQATT and CDR2 SNEGSKA (reference sequence). The CDR3 length is 12 residues.

The genes are TRBV7-9 and TRBJ1-1; D is uncertain. The germline CDR1 and CDR2 sequences are SEHNR and FQNEAQ (reference sequence). With 2 bases removed from V and 0 bases from J, the gap between germline ends came to 7 bases. The CDR3 is 14 residues long. Written as DNA, the CDR3 is TGTGCCAGCAGCTTAATCGAGGTGAACACTGAAGCTTTCTTT. As protein: CASSLIEVNTEAFF.

The chain uses TRBV21-1 and TRBJ1-6; TRBD1, the table's D call, was not compared with the DNA. TRBV21-1 is listed as a pseudogene. This CDR3 is built from 16 residues. CDR3 sequence (DNA): TGTGCCAGCAGCAAAGCGCTCAGGGTTAGCAATTCACCCCTCCACTTT. It codes for CASSKALRVSNSPLHF.

The rearrangement links TRBV20-1 to TRBJ1-2, with D maybe TRBD1 (6 bases). The CDR3 loop spans 13 amino acids. Trimming removed 5 bases from V and 0 bases from J, with 10 bases in between. Per germline, CDR1 DFQATT and CDR2 SNEGSKA (reference sequence). The CDR3 is CSAPRTANYGYTF. The DNA for the CDR3 is TGCAGTGCTCCTAGGACAGCTAACTATGGCTACACCTTC.

This clonotype occurred many times. The V and J genes are TRBV28 and TRBJ2-6, with 7 bases identical to TRBD1. V gave up 1 base and J gave up 2 bases; unmatched junction bases: 2. Germline assignment: CDR1 MDHEN and CDR2 SYDVKM. The CDR3 has 16 amino acids. CDR3 in amino acids: CASSLFQGAGANVLTF. CDR3 nucleotide sequence: TGTGCCAGCAGTTTATTTCAGGGGGCTGGGGCCAACGTCCTGACTTTC.

This clonotype occurred a few times. This sequence joins TRBV10-3 and TRBJ2-2; 8 positions match TRBD2. Trimming at V came to 6 bases and at J to 0 bases, leaving 6 bases not matched to a gene. Germline CDR1 reads ENHRY; CDR2 reads SYGVKD. The CDR3 sequence is 16 residues long. CDR3 sequence: CAIRASGGANTGELFF. CDR3 bases: TGTGCCATCAGAGCCAGCGGGGGAGCGAACACCGGGGAGCTGTTTTTT.

This clonotype has just a few counts. The genes are TRBV4-3 and TRBJ2-1, with 11 nucleotides matching TRBD2. Germline V CDR1 and CDR2: LGHNA, YSLEER. J gave up 5 bases and V 5 bases, and 8 bases lay outside the gene matches. The CDR3 loop spans 16 amino acids. The CDR3 sequence is CASSASLLAGDNEQFF. CDR3 coding DNA: TGCGCCAGCAGCGCTTCGTTACTAGCGGGAGACAATGAGCAGTTCTTC.

The sample holds a few counts of this clonotype. The chain combines TRBV19 with TRBJ2-1; D may be TRBD2 (5 bases). There are 15 residues in the CDR3. Trimming removed 7 bases from V and 1 base from J, with 14 bases in between. Germline V CDR1 and CDR2: LNHDA, SQIVND (reference sequence). The CDR3 DNA is TGTGCCAGTAAGGCGGAGGCACCATCCTACAATGAGCAGTTCTTC. Protein: CASKAEAPSYNEQFF.

This clonotype was observed at least ten times. This sequence joins TRBV7-6 and TRBJ2-7; the match to TRBD1 covers 8 bases. J was trimmed by 3 bases and V by 5 bases; bases with no gene match: 6. Germline V gene data show CDR1 as SGHVS and CDR2 as FNYEAQ. CDR3 size: 14 residues. CDR3 amino acids: CASSQGQGRYEQYF. CDR3 coding DNA: TGTGCCAGCAGCCAAGGACAGGGACGCTACGAGCAGTACTTC.

In this sample, this clonotype turned up many times. The chain joins TRBV7-9 to TRBJ2-1; 9 nucleotides agree with TRBD1. The CDR3 loop spans 17 amino acids. Trimming at V came to 1 base and at J to 4 bases, leaving 8 bases not matched to a gene. The germline gives CDR1 SEHNR, CDR2 FQNEAQ (reference sequence). This CDR3 reads CASSLVLGTGNYNEQFF. DNA of the CDR3: TGTGCCAGCAGCTTAGTTCTCGGGACAGGGAATTACAATGAGCAGTTCTTC. Filled out from reference TRBV7-9 and TRBJ2-1, the complete variable domain reads DTGVSQNPRHKITKRGQNVTFRCDPISEHNRLYWYRQTLGQGPEFLTYFQNEAQLEKSRLLSDRFSAERPKGSFSTLEIQRTEQGDSAMYLCASSLVLGTGNYNEQFFGPGTRLTVL.

The chain joins TRBV20-1 to TRBJ2-1, with TRBD1 matching 7 bases. Germline V CDR1 and CDR2: DFQATT, SNEGSKA (reference sequence). Unmatched junction bases numbered 5, after V lost 5 bases and J lost 7 bases. There are 12 residues in the CDR3. In DNA form, the CDR3 reads TGCAGTGCTCGACAGGGACCGAATGAGCAGTTCTTC. As protein: CSARQGPNEQFF.